This T cell receptor beta chain was captured in a study of blood T cell repertoires in COVID-19 (dated by TCRdb to 2020 to 2021). In terms of the full investigation: The collaborator samples originated in the United States, Italy and Spain and spanned the acute and convalescent phases of COVID-19. The prospective study material was composed of cDNA or gDNA derived from T cells, B-cell-depleted T cells, or PBMCs. Deeply sampled blood TCRbeta repertoires from subjects exposed to, actively infected with, or recovered from COVID-19 were included in the dataset. The repertoires were released in a freely available public database meant as a resource for research on the immune response to SARS-CoV-2. Samples came from the ongoing ImmuneRACE study (first 160 participants) plus 1,254 subjects from 6 global collaborators. A de-identified subject ID, COVID-19 status, age in years and sex were almost always included in the sample metadata. Where HLA class I and class II types were available, the types were taken from metadata supplied by the sample provider, not from assay-based typing.

The immunoSEQ Assay, a bias-controlled multiplex PCR, was used to amplify TCRbeta CDR3 regions from genomic DNA. In the source study's methods: Within the assay, amplification of reference gene primers was used to estimate how many nucleated cells each sample contained. Sequence reads were collapsed and filtered to measure the absolute abundance of every unique TCRbeta CDR3 rearrangement. For each sample, productive Simpson clonality was calculated by taking the square root of Simpson's diversity index across productive rearrangements. In its TCRdb copy, this immuneACCESS table keeps in-frame sequences only and misses some clones. Where compared with another copy, unresolved V genes explain less than half of these, and the others have no known cause. That table is the source of V, J and clone size, and D and trimming were worked out from the DNA. This sample lists about 210,000 clones; around 80% were detected once. About 11% of the sample belongs to the ten largest clones.

One collaborating source in Seattle enrolled patients during active infection and followed them longitudinally through the course of disease. Collaborating institutions collected whole blood in K2EDTA tubes following their own protocols. Collaborator samples were shipped for TCRbeta analysis as frozen whole blood, isolated PBMCs, or DNA extracted from either sample type. About this clone: Its antigen specificity is not known. Base qualities are missing; no much larger clone stands one base away.

General findings and caveats noted by the study authors: Clinical and demographic metadata were provided uncurated, with the amount varying by source and participant.

CDR3 length: 14 amino acids, cysteine to phenylalanine. The read is trimmed to its CDR3 DNA, 42 bases read in frame from base 1. The germline V gene encodes CDR1 WSHSY and CDR2 SAAADI. Here V drops 6 bases and J drops 3 bases, and the junction holds 2 bases not matched to any gene. The V gene is TRBV10-2 and the J gene is TRBJ2-2; 9 bases in between match TRBD1. The sequence derives from a woman of 80 years or more with COVID-19, enrolled during active disease. Specimen: peripheral blood. The base sequence is TGCGCCAGCAGACGGACAGGGGACACCGGGGAGCTGTTTTTT. Translation gives CASRRTGDTGELFF.